These T cell receptor beta chains were read from a single sample in a study of regulatory T cells in long-lasting Graves disease. MiXCR, run by TCRdb on the multiplex PCR reads, gives a single entry per CDR3 protein. The repertoire holds 300,000 to 450,000 distinct CDR3 sequences, with about 14% as singletons. Material: peripheral blood mononuclear cells (PBMCs), obtained at new diagnosis, from a patient treated with antithyroid drugs. These receptors were collected from a female donor with Graves disease. Each CDR3 is given with its conserved first and last residue. A D gene is named only where the DNA matches it firmly. Not every row has a clone size; where given, it reads once, few, many or a size class.

TRBJ2-5	13	many	TRBV12-3/TRBV12-4	.	TGTGCCAGCAGCCCCAGGGGTCAAGAGACCCAGTACTTC	CASSPRGQETQYF
TRBJ2-3	17	many	TRBV7-8	TRBD2	TGTGCCAGCAGCTTCGACACTAGCGGGAGGGGGGCAGATACGCAGTATTTT	CASSFDTSGRGADTQYF
TRBJ1-4	16	many	TRBV28	TRBD1	TGTGCCACCATAAGTCCTCAAGGGGGCCGAAATGAAAAACTGTTTTTT	CATISPQGGRNEKLFF
TRBJ2-3	16	many	TRBV28	.	TGTGCCAGCAGTTTATGGCGGGGCCTACCCACAGATACGCAGTATTTT	CASSLWRGLPTDTQYF
TRBJ2-7	16	.	TRBV6-2/TRBV6-3	.	TGTGCCAGCAGTGACCTGGACAGTTCCTACTCCTACGAGCAGTACTTC	CASSDLDSSYSYEQYF
TRBJ1-2	13	few	TRBV11-2	.	TGTGCCAGCAGCTTAGTCAGGGCCGGAGGCTACACCTTC	CASSLVRAGGYTF
TRBJ1-4	15	many	TRBV11-2	.	TGTGCCAGCAGCTTAGGTCTTATCATAGAGGAAAAACTGTTTTTT	CASSLGLIIEEKLFF
TRBJ2-3	16	.	TRBV19	TRBD1	TGTGCCAGTAGTATACTGGGACAGGGGAGCTCAGATACGCAGTATTTT	CASSILGQGSSDTQYF
TRBJ2-6	14	.	TRBV9	.	TGTGCCAGCAGCCCCCCGGGTGGGGCCAACGTCCTGACTTTC	CASSPPGGANVLTF
TRBJ2-7	15	many	TRBV5-1	TRBD2	TGCGCCAGCAGCTACCGACTAGCGGACTCCTACGAGCAGTACTTC	CASSYRLADSYEQYF
TRBJ2-3	15	few	TRBV30	.	TGTGCCTGGAGTGTCCAACAGGGTTTCACAGATACGCAGTATTTT	CAWSVQQGFTDTQYF
TRBJ2-5	18	many	TRBV15	.	TGTGCCACCAGCAGCTTACACGCCGCGGAGGCGGACCAAGAGACCCAGTACTTC	CATSSLHAAEADQETQYF
TRBJ1-2	15	many	TRBV11-2	.	TGTGCCAGCAGCTTAGATCCGGGGGCTAACTATGGCTACACCTTC	CASSLDPGANYGYTF
TRBJ1-4	12	many	TRBV18	.	TGTGCCAGCTCACCGTCTGGTGAAAAACTGTTTTTT	CASSPSGEKLFF
TRBJ1-1	12	many	TRBV20-1	.	TGCAGTGCCTCTCAGGCGAACACTGAAGCTTTCTTT	CSASQANTEAFF
TRBJ2-1	12	many	TRBV12-3/TRBV12-4	.	TGTGCCAGCAGTTTTTACGACAATGAGCAGTTCTTC	CASSFYDNEQFF
TRBJ1-2	13	many	TRBV10-3	.	TGTGCCATCAGTGAGTCGGAGGGGTTTGGCTACACCTTC	CAISESEGFGYTF
TRBJ1-5	14	.	TRBV6-1	.	TGTGCCAGCAGGGGCAGGGGCTACAATCAGCCCCAGCATTTT	CASRGRGYNQPQHF
TRBJ1-2	15	many	TRBV6-5	.	TGTGCCAGCAGTTACTCGAGGGGCGAGAGCTATGGCTACACCTTC	CASSYSRGESYGYTF
TRBJ2-3	15	many	TRBV28	TRBD2	TGTGCCAGCGGGAGCGGGACTTCCGTCACAGATACGCAGTATTTT	CASGSGTSVTDTQYF
TRBJ2-5	15	many	TRBV6-2/TRBV6-3	.	TGTGCCAGCAGTTACTCGCGTAAGGGAGTAAAGACCCAGTACTTC	CASSYSRKGVKTQYF
TRBJ1-4	17	many	TRBV5-1	.	TGCGCCAGCAGCTCAACGGGGTTTCCAGGAGCTAATGAAAAACTGTTTTTT	CASSSTGFPGANEKLFF
TRBJ1-1	16	few	TRBV6-1	.	TGTGCCAGCAGTCTCCGGGGGCTTGGGGGGGAAGTTGAAGCTTTCTTT	CASSLRGLGGEVEAFF
TRBJ2-5	12	many	TRBV15	.	TGTGCCACCAGCAGAACTGAAGAGACCCAGTACTTC	CATSRTEETQYF
TRBJ2-1	15	many	TRBV4-1	TRBD1	TGCGCCAGCAGCCCCGGACAGGGGGCCGGGGTTGAGCAGTTCTTC	CASSPGQGAGVEQFF
TRBJ1-1	14	many	TRBV15	.	TGTGCCACCAGCAGAAGGAACAGGGACACTGAAGCTTTCTTT	CATSRRNRDTEAFF
TRBJ2-7	13	few	TRBV15	.	TGTGCCACCAGGGCCGGGTGGTTTAGCGAGCAGTACTTC	CATRAGWFSEQYF
TRBJ1-1	12	many	TRBV20-1	.	TGCAGTGCTACAGGACATAACACTGAAGCTTTCTTT	CSATGHNTEAFF
TRBJ2-7	14	few	TRBV27	.	TGTGCCAGCCAGGGACGGGGGAAGGAGTACGAGCAGTACTTC	CASQGRGKEYEQYF
TRBJ2-7	14	many	TRBV10-1	TRBD2	TGCGCCAGCGGGAAAAGCGGGAGGACCTACGAGCAGTACTTC	CASGKSGRTYEQYF
TRBJ1-1	15	many	TRBV3-1	.	TGTGCCAGCAGCCAAGATTCAGATGATACATCTGAAGCTTTCTTT	CASSQDSDDTSEAFF
TRBJ1-2	15	many	TRBV29-1	.	TGCAGCGTAGGACCGGGTCTATCAAACTACTATGGCTACACCTTC	CSVGPGLSNYYGYTF
TRBJ2-1	13	many	TRBV7-9	.	TGTGCCAGCAGCGGTAAAGCAGGGATGGAGCAGTTCTTC	CASSGKAGMEQFF
TRBJ2-7	12	many	TRBV27	.	TGTGCCAGCAGGACCTTAAATGGCGAGCAGTACTTC	CASRTLNGEQYF
TRBJ1-3	15	.	TRBV12-3/TRBV12-4	.	TGTGCCAGCAGTTTTCTTCCCGAAACTGGAAACACCATATATTTT	CASSFLPETGNTIYF
TRBJ1-5	16	many	TRBV12-3/TRBV12-4	.	TGTGCCAGCAGTTTAGTCAACCAGGGTAGCAATCAGCCCCAGCATTTT	CASSLVNQGSNQPQHF
TRBJ1-1	14	few	TRBV15	.	TGTGCCACCAGCAGAGACAGGGGCGGCACTGAAGCTTTCTTT	CATSRDRGGTEAFF
TRBJ1-1	15	many	TRBV19	.	TGTGCCAGTAGTATCTACGGGCAGCCAAACACTGAAGCTTTCTTT	CASSIYGQPNTEAFF
TRBJ1-5	16	.	TRBV4-1	.	TGCGCCAGCAGCCAAAGGTTCCGGTATGGCAATCAGCCCCAGCATTTT	CASSQRFRYGNQPQHF
TRBJ2-7	14	many	TRBV30	TRBD1	TGTGCCTGGAGCCCGGGACAGGGACTCTACGAGCAGTACTTC	CAWSPGQGLYEQYF
TRBJ2-5	13	.	TRBV20-1	.	TGCAGTGCTGTCGGACGGATCCAAGAGACCCAGTACTTC	CSAVGRIQETQYF
TRBJ1-3	12	many	TRBV6-1	.	TGTGCCAGCAGTGACGGATTAGACACCATATATTTT	CASSDGLDTIYF
TRBJ2-1	15	many	TRBV7-2	.	TGTGCCAGCAGCTTTTTGGGGGCCAGGTACAATGAGCAGTTCTTC	CASSFLGARYNEQFF
TRBJ2-2	12	many	TRBV20-1	.	TGCAGTGCTAGAGATACAAATGGGGAGCTGTTTTTT	CSARDTNGELFF
TRBJ2-7	14	many	TRBV6-4	TRBD2	TGTGCCAGCAGTGCTCTAGCGGGCCCGTACGAGCAGTACTTC	CASSALAGPYEQYF
TRBJ1-5	12	once	TRBV20-1	.	TGCAGTGCAGGGGAGGGCAATCAGCCCCAGCATTTT	CSAGEGNQPQHF